This is a list of T cell receptor beta chains from one sample in a study of persistence of HIV-infected CD4 T cells. The protocol was immunoSEQ multiplex PCR, while the TCRdb copy is restricted to in-frame clones and leaves out a portion. The sample lists about 48,000 clones, around 75% occurring once. These receptors' targets are unknown. The specimen comprised CD4+ T cells sorted from PBMCs after roughly 19-hour stimulation, sampled from a patient who received antiretroviral therapy. The receptors were gathered from an adult man with HIV who was CMV-seropositive. Each CDR3 is given with its conserved first and last residue. Clone size is given for some rows only: seen once, a few or many times, or a class if the clone is expanded.

TRBV6-1 once CASSGGDRFSGNTIYF
TRBV7-8 few CASSLGESNYGYTF
TRBV7-2 NA CASSLGNQPQHF
TRBV6-5 NA CASSYSWGNLYEQYF
TRBV29-1 NA CSVEVEVNTEAFF
TRBV11-3 NA CASSQSGGGTGELFF
TRBV19 NA CASSSHRGTTEAFF
TRBV24-1 once CATSDSGGLTNEQFF
TRBV15 medium-sized CATSRDTGYSNQPQHF
TRBV4-3 NA CASSHTSRGGASYGYTF
TRBV27 once CASSVPGQPNTEAFF
TRBV7-9 NA CASSGGQYNEKLFF
TRBV27 NA CASSLLWELFF
TRBV7-2 NA CASSLRAEIGYTF
TRBV4-1 NA CASSQDQRRVNMGNEQFF
TRBV6-5 NA CASRQGRLGYGYTF
TRBV19 NA CASTPEGQLINYGYTF